This entry is about one T cell receptor beta chain. Its antigen remains unknown. Quantitative 5'-RACE was performed with molecular barcodes, and it yielded the TCR beta libraries. TCRdb itself ran the 5' RACE reads through MiXCR, one entry per CDR3 protein. The table shows a few hundred thousand distinct CDR3 sequences, with approximately 22% occurring only once. The data belong to a study of CD8 T cells in ankylosing spondylitis. Study findings and constraints: Clones linked to the disease showed a CD8+ phenotype. They occurred at relatively low frequencies in peripheral blood.

Germline V gives CDR1 DFQATT, CDR2 SNEGSKA (reference sequence). V shed 6 bases and J shed 2 bases, with 17 bases lying between them. The CDR3 contains 14 residues. The sample consisted of blood, either unsorted or a sorted T cell fraction (not recorded which). The chain employs TRBV20-1 and TRBJ2-7; either TRBD1 or TRBD2 may supply D (5 bases each). This receptor was obtained from a male donor with ankylosing spondylitis or in good health (not recorded which). This CDR3 reads CSAPPGRGPYEQYF. For the CDR3, the DNA is TGCAGTGCCCCTCCCGGTAGGGGACCCTACGAGCAGTACTTC.